A single sample is the source of the 20 T cell receptor beta chains below, sequenced in a study of technical replicates of blood from several donors. The method was immunoSEQ multiplex PCR; TCRdb's version includes in-frame clones alone and lacks a portion of them. The sample holds 9,500 to 15,000 clones, roughly 93% seen once. The sample was PBMCs. The receptor source for this set is a human donor in good health.

The chain is built from TRBV18 and TRBJ2-1; 10 bases line up with TRBD2. CDR1 is KGHSH, CDR2 LQKENI, per germline. V shed 3 bases and J 7 bases; nucleotides not matched to a gene: 3. CDR3 length equals 14 residues. Written as DNA, the CDR3 is TGTGCCAGCTCACCCTCTAGCGGGAGTAATGAGCAGTTCTTC. Its protein product is CASSPSSGSNEQFF.

The chain employs TRBV11-2 and TRBJ2-1; 10 nucleotides align to TRBD2. The V segment lost 5 bases and the J segment 13 bases; nucleotides outside the gene matches: 17. Germline V lookup: CDR1 SGHAT, CDR2 FQNNGV. The CDR3 consists of 16 residues. The CDR3 sequence: CASSPTPGTSDMKQFF. The DNA for the CDR3 is TGTGCCAGCAGCCCCACCCCCGGGACTAGCGATATGAAACAGTTCTTC.

V gene TRBV5-4 combines with J gene TRBJ2-7; weak D call: TRBD1 (8 bases). The CDR3 length is 13 residues. Trimming took off 5 bases at V and 5 bases at J, with 14 bases between the two ends. Germline V lookup: CDR1 SGHNT, CDR2 YYREEE (reference sequence). The CDR3 DNA follows: TGTGCCAGCAGACCACAGGGGGGGGACGAGCAGTACTTC. Encoded protein: CASRPQGGDEQYF.

This chain joins TRBV10-1 and TRBJ1-5; unclear D gene. Trimming shortened V by 7 bases and J by 4 bases, and 20 bases separated the two germline ends. The germline gives CDR1 WNHNN, CDR2 SYGVQD (reference sequence). The CDR3 is made up of 16 amino acids. This CDR3 reads CASNEKFPPPNQPQHF. Here the CDR3 DNA reads TGCGCCAGCAATGAAAAATTCCCCCCCCCAAATCAGCCCCAGCATTTT.

V and J are TRBV2 and TRBJ2-7, with TRBD1 matching 8 bases. Germline CDR1 reads SNHLY; CDR2 reads FYNNEI. V shed 4 bases, J shed 3 bases, and the junction held 2 bases outside the gene matches. The CDR3 contains 13 residues. This CDR3 is CASSGTGNYEQYF. Here the CDR3 DNA reads TGTGCCAGCAGTGGGACAGGGAACTACGAGCAGTACTTC.

Remarks on this clone: In this CDR3 the conserved last residue, phenylalanine or tryptophan, is missing, so a read error is likely. The DNA is omitted, as the CDR3 cannot be located on it reliably, and the CDR3 follows TCRdb's listing. J is TRBJ1-4 and V is TRBV15. CDR1 and CDR2 from the germline V gene are LNHNV and YYDKDF (reference sequence). Including both end residues, the CDR3 is 10 amino acids long. CDR3 amino acids: CATSRDEEVV.

J is TRBJ1-2 and V is TRBV11-1, with 7 bases identical to TRBD1. The CDR3 contains 13 residues. The ends lost 5 bases at V and 6 bases at J; junction bases unmatched: 6. Germline V lookup: CDR1 SGHAT, CDR2 FQDESV (reference sequence). CDR3 sequence: CASSLTGEDGYTF. The CDR3 DNA is TGTGCCAGCAGCCTAACAGGGGAAGATGGCTACACCTTC.

CDR3 loop: CASSSGTSGHNEQFF. The CDR3 DNA reads as TGTGCCAGCAGCTCCGGGACTAGCGGCCACAATGAGCAGTTCTTC. The chain has TRBV27 and TRBJ2-1; 11 positions agree with TRBD2. With 6 bases clipped from V and 5 bases from J, the junction kept 6 bases outside the gene matches. Germline values: CDR1 MNHEY, CDR2 SMNVEV (reference sequence). CDR3 length: 15 residues.

The chain employs TRBV27 and TRBJ2-7; 12 bases agree with TRBD2. V shed 4 bases and J 9 bases; nucleotides not matched to a gene: 10. Germline V CDR1 and CDR2: MNHEY, SMNVEV (reference sequence). This CDR3 is built from 15 residues. The CDR3 loop reads CASSSPGTSGRGQYF. The CDR3 DNA follows: TGTGCCAGCAGTTCGCCCGGGACTAGCGGGCGTGGGCAGTACTTC.

The gene calls are TRBV10-3 and TRBJ2-7, with 7 bases aligning to TRBD2. V gave up 7 bases and J gave up 0 bases; unmatched junction bases: 9. CDR3 length: 15 amino acids. Germline assignment: CDR1 ENHRY and CDR2 SYGVKD. The CDR3 DNA reads as TGTGCCATCAATCGGGACTACCTCCCCTCCTACGAGCAGTACTTC. Its translation is CAINRDYLPSYEQYF.

The chain recombines TRBV15 with TRBJ1-1; D might be TRBD1 (5 bases). Trimming stripped 0 bases from V and 8 bases from J, with 10 bases between. CDR3 length: 13 amino acids. The germline CDR1 and CDR2 sequences are LNHNV and YYDKDF (reference sequence). The CDR3 reads CATSRDGAGEAFF. As DNA, the CDR3 is TGTGCCACCAGCAGAGATGGGGCAGGAGAAGCTTTCTTT.

The chain joins TRBV29-1 to TRBJ2-1, with TRBD2 matching over 8 bases. V lost 6 bases and J lost 4; bases outside the gene matches: 8. CDR3 length: 14 residues. Looked up from germline, CDR1 is SQVTM and CDR2 is ANQGSEA. The CDR3 region has the DNA TGCAGCGTGTCCGAGACTAGCGTTTACAATGAGCAGTTCTTC. Residues: CSVSETSVYNEQFF.

The rearrangement uses TRBV18 and TRBJ1-2; D is unresolved. The germline gives CDR1 KGHSH, CDR2 LQKENI. The length of the CDR3 is 13 residues. Trimming shortened V by 3 bases and J by 6 bases, and 11 bases separated the two germline ends. CDR3 sequence (DNA): TGTGCCAGCTCACCGACGGCAGGCCATGGCTACACCTTC. Its translation is CASSPTAGHGYTF.

The chain joins TRBV7-8 to TRBJ2-2; TRBD2 matches 7 bases. After removal of 2 bases from V and 1 base from J, the junction contained 16 bases not matched to a gene. Germline-derived CDR1 and CDR2 are SGHVS and FQNEAQ. The length of the CDR3 is 20 residues. Written as DNA, the CDR3 is TGTGCCAGCAGCTTATTTACCACCGCCGGGACGGGAGGGAACACCGGGGAGCTGTTTTTT. Residues: CASSLFTTAGTGGNTGELFF.

The rearrangement uses TRBV6-6 and TRBJ2-5, with a weak D call TRBD2 (6 bases). V gave up 6 bases and J gave up 3 bases, with 11 bases separating them. The length of the CDR3 is 13 residues. The germline V gene encodes CDR1 MNHNY and CDR2 SVGAGI (reference sequence). CDR3 amino acids: CASSSGLEETQYF. The CDR3 nucleotides are TGTGCCAGCAGCTCGGGACTCGAAGAGACCCAGTACTTC.

The chain employs TRBV5-1 and TRBJ2-1, with D perhaps matching TRBD2 (6 bases). CDR1 and CDR2 (germline): SGHRS, YFSETQ. V was pared by 4 bases and J by 7 bases, with 9 bases between. This CDR3 comprises 12 residues. CDR3 residues: CASSPSENEQFF. In DNA form, the CDR3 reads TGCGCCAGCAGCCCTAGCGAAAATGAGCAGTTCTTC.

The rearrangement links TRBV9 to TRBJ2-5, with 7 bases matching TRBD1. Germline-derived CDR1 and CDR2 are SGDLS and YYNGEE. This CDR3 contains 14 residues. V was clipped by 4 bases and J by 1 base; unmatched bases: 4. CDR3 loop: CASSSGQIQETQYF. The CDR3 nucleotides are TGTGCCAGCAGCTCGGGACAGATCCAAGAGACCCAGTACTTC.

The chain couples TRBV2 to TRBJ1-1; no definite D call. CDR1 and CDR2 (germline): SNHLY, FYNNEI. V lost 1 base and J lost 2, with 8 bases in between. The CDR3 runs to 14 residues. CDR3 protein: CASSEGAKNTEAFF. DNA for the CDR3: TGTGCCAGCAGTGAAGGGGCCAAAAACACTGAAGCTTTCTTT.

The chain combines TRBV5-6 with TRBJ1-2; 9 positions agree with TRBD1. Germline trimming cut 0 bases from V and 6 bases from J; bases unmatched to any gene: 0. Germline V gene sequence: CDR1 SGHDT, CDR2 YYEEEE. The CDR3 is 13 amino acids. CDR3 DNA: TGTGCCAGCAGCTTGGGACAGGGGGATGGCTACACCTTC. Translation gives CASSLGQGDGYTF. Supplemented by reference TRBV5-6 and TRBJ1-2, the full variable domain reads DAGVTQSPTHLIKTRGQQVTLRCSPKSGHDTVSWYQQALGQGPQFIFQYYEEEERQRGNFPDRFSGHQFPNYSSELNVNALLLGDSALYLCASSLGQGDGYTFGSGTRLTVV.

The chain recombines TRBV30 with TRBJ2-7; TRBD1 aligns across 10 bases. The ends lost 4 bases at V and 4 bases at J; junction bases unmatched: 7. CDR3 length: 14 residues. Germline V CDR1 and CDR2: GTSNPN, SVGIG (reference sequence). The CDR3 DNA sequence: TGTGCCTGGACCTCCGGGACAGGGGATTACGAGCAGTACTTC. Translated, it gives CAWTSGTGDYEQYF. Complete variable domain (other parts from reference TRBV30 and TRBJ2-7): SQTIHQWPATLVQPVGSPLSLECTVEGTSNPNLYWYRQAAGRGLQLLFYSVGIGQISSEVPQNLSASRPQDRQFILSSKKLLLSDSGFYLCAWTSGTGDYEQYFGPGTRLTVT.